The 11 T cell receptor beta chains given below trace back to one sample, sequenced in a study of cytomegalovirus exposure and HLA in healthy donors. Amplification used 60 Vbeta primers and 13 Jbeta primers. This table comes from immunoSEQ multiplex PCR, and its TCRdb copy is limited to in-frame clones, with some not included. The table has approximately 280,000 clones, 86% seen once. Sequencing was performed on PBMCs. The receptors were sampled from a man aged 40-55 years in good health and CMV-seropositive.

The gene calls are TRBV11-2 and TRBJ2-7, with 14 positions matching TRBD2. This CDR3 contains 18 residues. CDR1 is SGHAT, CDR2 FQNNGV, per germline. The junction had 12 bases not matched to a gene; V was cut back by 4 bases and J by 4 bases. CDR3 in DNA: TGTGCCAGCAGCTCATCCCCCGGACTAGCGGGAGGAAGATACGAGCAGTACTTC. This sequence encodes CASSSSPGLAGGRYEQYF. The variable domain in full, with the rest retrieved from reference TRBV11-2 and TRBJ2-7, is EAGVAQSPRYKIIEKRQSVAFWCNPISGHATLYWYQQILGQGPKLLIQFQNNGVVDDSQLPKDRFSAERLKGVDSTLKIQPAKLEDSAVYLCASSSSPGLAGGRYEQYFGPGTRLTVT.

The chain has TRBV28 and TRBJ1-4, with 7 bases that match TRBD1. Trimming took 4 bases from V and 3 from J; bases not matched to a gene: 5. The CDR3 runs 15 residues. Per the germline V gene, CDR1 is MDHEN and CDR2 is SYDVKM. The CDR3 DNA reads TGTGCCAGCAGTTCCTACGGGACAGCTAATGAAAAACTGTTTTTT. It yields the protein CASSSYGTANEKLFF.

The V and J genes are TRBV7-9 and TRBJ1-1; no definite D call. There are 12 residues in the CDR3. Trimming removed 1 base from V and 8 bases from J, with 8 bases in between. CDR1 and CDR2 (germline): SEHNR, FQNEAQ (reference sequence). This CDR3 reads CASSLVGGEAFF. The DNA for the CDR3 is TGTGCCAGCAGCTTAGTAGGAGGGGAAGCTTTCTTT. The variable domain in full, with the rest retrieved from reference TRBV7-9 and TRBJ1-1, is DTGVSQNPRHKITKRGQNVTFRCDPISEHNRLYWYRQTLGQGPEFLTYFQNEAQLEKSRLLSDRFSAERPKGSFSTLEIQRTEQGDSAMYLCASSLVGGEAFFGQGTRLTVV.

The rearrangement joins TRBV4-2 to TRBJ2-7; 9 nucleotides line up with TRBD2. The CDR3 totals 15 residues. Germline CDR1 and CDR2: LGHNA and YNFKEQ. V shed 1 base, J shed 4 bases, and the junction held 5 bases outside the gene matches. DNA for the CDR3: TGTGCCAGCAGCCAAGTCAATAGCGGGAGTTACGAGCAGTACTTC. This encodes CASSQVNSGSYEQYF.

This clone showed up just once. CDR3 sequence reads: CASKVAAYNEQFF. As DNA, the CDR3 is TGTGCCAGCAAGGTAGCGGCGTACAATGAGCAGTTCTTC. V usage is TRBV6-1 and J usage is TRBJ2-1, with D possibly matching TRBD2 (6 bases). Germline CDR1 MNHNS, CDR2 SASEGT. CDR3 size: 13 residues. The V gene lost 7 bases and the J gene lost 4 bases, with 11 bases spanning the gap.

V is TRBV18 and J is TRBJ2-3; TRBD2 aligns across 7 bases. Germline CDR1 is KGHSH and CDR2 is LQKENI. This CDR3 has 16 residues. With V trimmed by 0 bases and J by 0 bases, 3 bases remained unmatched. CDR3 bases: TGTGCCAGCTCACCACCGCGGGGGACTAGCACAGATACGCAGTATTTT. Protein product: CASSPPRGTSTDTQYF.

The rearrangement joins TRBV27 to TRBJ2-7; 9 bases are a match to TRBD1. Germline lookup yields CDR1 MNHEY and CDR2 SMNVEV (reference sequence). CDR3 size: 15 residues. Germline trimming cut 3 bases from V and 3 bases from J; bases unmatched to any gene: 6. CDR3 sequence reads: CASSFKTGGDYEQYF. The CDR3 DNA reads as TGTGCCAGCAGTTTTAAGACAGGGGGAGACTACGAGCAGTACTTC.

This clone was seen just once. The chain is built from TRBV7-8 and TRBJ1-3, with D maybe TRBD1 (6 bases). This CDR3 is 15 amino acids long. Germline V gene data show CDR1 as SGHVS and CDR2 as FQNEAQ. V lost 3 bases and J 0 bases, leaving 9 bases between the germline ends. The CDR3 region is CASSFTQGSGNTIYF. The CDR3 DNA reads as TGTGCCAGCAGCTTCACACAGGGCTCTGGAAACACCATATATTTT.

The V gene is TRBV19, the J gene TRBJ2-7, with a tentative D call TRBD1 (7 bases). V shed 5 bases and J shed 3 bases, with 11 bases lying between them. Germline V gene lookup returns CDR1 LNHDA and CDR2 SQIVND (reference sequence). This CDR3 region has 13 residues. CDR3 DNA sequence: TGTGCCAGTAGTGCGGGACAGTACTACGAGCAGTACTTC. Amino acids: CASSAGQYYEQYF.

The genes are TRBV30 and TRBJ1-1; TRBD1 matches 7 bases. Germline V gives CDR1 GTSNPN, CDR2 SVGIG (reference sequence). CDR3 length: 13 amino acids. J gave up 2 bases and V 5 bases, and 5 bases lay outside the gene matches. The CDR3 DNA reads as TGTGCCTGGGGACAGGCGCCTAACACTGAAGCTTTCTTT. Amino acid sequence: CAWGQAPNTEAFF. The full variable domain, with the rest looked up from reference TRBV30 and TRBJ1-1, is SQTIHQWPATLVQPVGSPLSLECTVEGTSNPNLYWYRQAAGRGLQLLFYSVGIGQISSEVPQNLSASRPQDRQFILSSKKLLLSDSGFYLCAWGQAPNTEAFFGQGTRLTVV.

The rearrangement joins TRBV19 to TRBJ2-3; TRBD1 matches 7 bases. V dropped 5 bases and J dropped 2; count of bases not matched to a gene: 10. The CDR3 has 16 residues. Per germline, CDR1 LNHDA and CDR2 SQIVND (reference sequence). CDR3 in DNA: TGTGCCAGTAGTGCGCCGGGACAGAAAAACACAGATACGCAGTATTTT. It specifies CASSAPGQKNTDTQYF.